This TCR beta chain is drawn from a study of tumour-infiltrating T cells in Burkitt lymphoma (dated by TCRdb to about 2020). For the wider study: All epidemiological subtypes of Burkitt lymphoma were represented in the cohort, which was made up of around 82 patients. Clinical outcome was correlated with TCR repertoire data, and overall and progression-free survival were found to be predicted by productive clonality independently of established prognosticators, including age at diagnosis. Beyond this particular receptor, the publication reports: Numerous Burkitt lymphoma patients were found to share several public clonotypes, a finding suggesting shared tumour neoantigen selection that is absent from diffuse large B-cell lymphoma.

There are a few counts of this clone. The antigen it binds to is not known. Base qualities were left out, and no much larger clone turns up one base away. CDR1 and CDR2 are drawn from the germline V gene (reference sequence): GTSNPN, SVGIG. Including cysteine and phenylalanine, the CDR3 has 16 amino acids. Kept here is only the CDR3 DNA, which spans 48 bases and is read in frame from base 1. Clipping removes 3 bases from V and 2 bases from J, with 9 as the unmatched junction base count. Libraries were built with the immunoSEQ multiplex PCR assay. Held by TCRdb, this immuneACCESS table contains in-frame sequences only and omits some clones. Under half of the omission traces to an unresolved V gene where checked; the cause of the rest is unknown. The sample table lists around 3,900 clones, 11% to 15% of them with a count of one. The top ten clonotypes cover roughly a fifth of the sample.

The source material was tumor tissue. The chain is made from TRBV30 and TRBJ1-2, with 10 central nucleotides matching TRBD1. The TCR was taken from a human donor with Burkitt lymphoma. The CDR3: CAWSAGTGAQNYGYTF. The DNA sequence is given as TGTGCCTGGAGCGCCGGGACAGGGGCACAAAACTATGGCTACACCTTC.